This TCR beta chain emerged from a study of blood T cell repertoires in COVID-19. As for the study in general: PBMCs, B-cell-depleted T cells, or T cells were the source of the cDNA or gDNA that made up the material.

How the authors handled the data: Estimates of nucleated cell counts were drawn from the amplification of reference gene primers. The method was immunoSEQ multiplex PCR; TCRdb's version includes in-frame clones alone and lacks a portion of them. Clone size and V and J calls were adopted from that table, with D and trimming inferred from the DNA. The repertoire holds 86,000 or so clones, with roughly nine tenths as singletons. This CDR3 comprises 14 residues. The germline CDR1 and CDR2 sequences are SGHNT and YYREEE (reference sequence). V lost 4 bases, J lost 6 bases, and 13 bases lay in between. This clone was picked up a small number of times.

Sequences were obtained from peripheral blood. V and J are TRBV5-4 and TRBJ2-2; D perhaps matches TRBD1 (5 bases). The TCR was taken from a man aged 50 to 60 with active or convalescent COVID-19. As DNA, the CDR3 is TGTGCCAGCAGCCAACAGGATATCCCCGGGGAGCTGTTTTTT. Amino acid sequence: CASSQQDIPGELFF. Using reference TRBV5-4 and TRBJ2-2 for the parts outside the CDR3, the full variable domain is ETGVTQSPTHLIKTRGQQVTLRCSSQSGHNTVSWYQQALGQGPQFIFQYYREEENGRGNFPPRFSGLQFPNYSSELNVNALELDDSALYLCASSQQDIPGELFFGEGSRLTVL.